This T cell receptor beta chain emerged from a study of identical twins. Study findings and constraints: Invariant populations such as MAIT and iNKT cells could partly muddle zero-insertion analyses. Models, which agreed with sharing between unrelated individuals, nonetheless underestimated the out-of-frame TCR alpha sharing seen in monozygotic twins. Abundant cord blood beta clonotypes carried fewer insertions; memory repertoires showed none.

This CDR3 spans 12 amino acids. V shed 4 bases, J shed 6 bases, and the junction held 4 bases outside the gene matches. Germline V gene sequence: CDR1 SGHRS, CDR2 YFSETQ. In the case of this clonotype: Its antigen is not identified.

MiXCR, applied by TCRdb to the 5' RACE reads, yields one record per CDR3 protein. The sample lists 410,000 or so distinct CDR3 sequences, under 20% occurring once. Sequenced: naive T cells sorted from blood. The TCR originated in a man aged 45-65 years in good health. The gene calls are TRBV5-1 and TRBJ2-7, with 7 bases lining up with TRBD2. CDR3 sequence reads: CASSGPGGEQYF. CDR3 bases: TGCGCCAGCAGCGGACCGGGGGGCGAGCAGTACTTC.